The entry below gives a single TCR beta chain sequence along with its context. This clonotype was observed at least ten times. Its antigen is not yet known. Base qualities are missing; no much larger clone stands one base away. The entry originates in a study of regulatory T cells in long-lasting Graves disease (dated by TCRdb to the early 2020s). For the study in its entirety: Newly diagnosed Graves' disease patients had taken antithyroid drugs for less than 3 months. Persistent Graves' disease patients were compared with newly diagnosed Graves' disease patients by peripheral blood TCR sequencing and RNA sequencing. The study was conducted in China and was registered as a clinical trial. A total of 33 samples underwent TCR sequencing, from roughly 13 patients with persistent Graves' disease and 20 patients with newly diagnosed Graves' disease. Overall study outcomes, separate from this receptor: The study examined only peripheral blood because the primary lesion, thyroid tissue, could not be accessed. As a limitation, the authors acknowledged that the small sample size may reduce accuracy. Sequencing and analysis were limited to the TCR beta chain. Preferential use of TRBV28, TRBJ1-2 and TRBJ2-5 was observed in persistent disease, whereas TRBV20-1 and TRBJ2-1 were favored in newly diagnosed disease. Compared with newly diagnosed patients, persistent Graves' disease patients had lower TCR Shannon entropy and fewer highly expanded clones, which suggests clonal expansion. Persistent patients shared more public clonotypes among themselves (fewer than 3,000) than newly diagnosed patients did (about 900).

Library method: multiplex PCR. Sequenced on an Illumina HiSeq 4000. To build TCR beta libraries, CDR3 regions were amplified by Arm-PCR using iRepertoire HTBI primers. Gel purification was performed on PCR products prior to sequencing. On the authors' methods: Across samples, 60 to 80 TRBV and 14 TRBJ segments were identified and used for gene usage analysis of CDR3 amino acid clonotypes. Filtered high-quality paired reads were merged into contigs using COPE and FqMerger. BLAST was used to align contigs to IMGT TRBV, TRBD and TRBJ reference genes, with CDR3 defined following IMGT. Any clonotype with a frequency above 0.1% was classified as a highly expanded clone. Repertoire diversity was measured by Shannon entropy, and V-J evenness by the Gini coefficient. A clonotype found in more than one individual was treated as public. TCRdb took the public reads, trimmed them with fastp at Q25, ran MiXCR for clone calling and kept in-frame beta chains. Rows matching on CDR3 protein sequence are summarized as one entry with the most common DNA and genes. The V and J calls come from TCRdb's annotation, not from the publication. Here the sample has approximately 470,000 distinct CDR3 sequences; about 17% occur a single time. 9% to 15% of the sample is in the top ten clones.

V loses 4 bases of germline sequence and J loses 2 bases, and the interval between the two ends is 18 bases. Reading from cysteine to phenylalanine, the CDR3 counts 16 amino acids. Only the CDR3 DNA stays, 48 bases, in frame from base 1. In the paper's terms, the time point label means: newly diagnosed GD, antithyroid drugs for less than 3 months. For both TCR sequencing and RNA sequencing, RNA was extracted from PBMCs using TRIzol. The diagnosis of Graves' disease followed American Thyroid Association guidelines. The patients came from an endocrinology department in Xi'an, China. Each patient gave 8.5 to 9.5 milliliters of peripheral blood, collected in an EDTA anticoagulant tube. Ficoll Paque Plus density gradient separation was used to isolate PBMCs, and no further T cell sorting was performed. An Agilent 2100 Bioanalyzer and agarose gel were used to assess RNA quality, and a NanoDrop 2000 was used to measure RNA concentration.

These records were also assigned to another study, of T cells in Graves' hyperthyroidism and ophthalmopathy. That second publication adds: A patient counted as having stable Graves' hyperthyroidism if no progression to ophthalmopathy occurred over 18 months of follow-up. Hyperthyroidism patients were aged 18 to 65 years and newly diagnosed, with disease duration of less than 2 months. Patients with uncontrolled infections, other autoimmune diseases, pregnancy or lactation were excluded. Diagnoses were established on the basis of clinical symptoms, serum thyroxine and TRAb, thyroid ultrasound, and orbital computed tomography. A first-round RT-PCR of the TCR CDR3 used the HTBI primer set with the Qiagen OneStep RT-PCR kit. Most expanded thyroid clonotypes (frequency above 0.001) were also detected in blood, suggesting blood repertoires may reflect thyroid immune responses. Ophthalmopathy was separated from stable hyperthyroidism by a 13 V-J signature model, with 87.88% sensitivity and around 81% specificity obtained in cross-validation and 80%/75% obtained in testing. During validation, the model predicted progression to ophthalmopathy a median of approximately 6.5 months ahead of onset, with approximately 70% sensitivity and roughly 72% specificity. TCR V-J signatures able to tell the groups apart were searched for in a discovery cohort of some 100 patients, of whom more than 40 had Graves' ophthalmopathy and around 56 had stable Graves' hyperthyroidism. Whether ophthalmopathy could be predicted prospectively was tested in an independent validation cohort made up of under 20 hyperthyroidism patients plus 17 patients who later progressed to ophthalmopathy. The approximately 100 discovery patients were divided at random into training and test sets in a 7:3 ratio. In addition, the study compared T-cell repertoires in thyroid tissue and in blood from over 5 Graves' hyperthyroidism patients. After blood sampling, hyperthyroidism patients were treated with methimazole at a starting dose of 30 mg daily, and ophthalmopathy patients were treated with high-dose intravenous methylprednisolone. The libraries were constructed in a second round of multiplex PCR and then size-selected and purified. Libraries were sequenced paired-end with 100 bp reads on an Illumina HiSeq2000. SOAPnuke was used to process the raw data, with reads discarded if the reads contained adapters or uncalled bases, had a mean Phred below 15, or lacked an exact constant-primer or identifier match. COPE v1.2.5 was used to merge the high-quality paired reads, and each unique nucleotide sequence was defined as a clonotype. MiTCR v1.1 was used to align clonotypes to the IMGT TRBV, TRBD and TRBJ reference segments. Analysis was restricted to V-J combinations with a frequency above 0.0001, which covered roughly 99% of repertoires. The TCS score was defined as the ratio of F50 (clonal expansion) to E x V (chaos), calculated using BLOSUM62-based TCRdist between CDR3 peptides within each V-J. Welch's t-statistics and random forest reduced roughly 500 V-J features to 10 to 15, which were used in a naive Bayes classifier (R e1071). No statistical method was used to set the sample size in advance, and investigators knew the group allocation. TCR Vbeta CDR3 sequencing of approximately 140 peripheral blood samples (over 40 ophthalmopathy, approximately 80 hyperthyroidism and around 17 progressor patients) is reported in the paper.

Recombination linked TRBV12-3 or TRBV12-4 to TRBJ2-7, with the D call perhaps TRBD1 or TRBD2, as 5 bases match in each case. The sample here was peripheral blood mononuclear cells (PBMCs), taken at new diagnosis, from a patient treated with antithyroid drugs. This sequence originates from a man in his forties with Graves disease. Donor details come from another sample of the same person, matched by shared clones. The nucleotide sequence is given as TGTGCCAGCAGTTCGGGACCGCACATGCCCCCCTACGAGCAGTACTTC. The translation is CASSSGPHMPPYEQYF.